This TCR beta chain was retrieved from a study of cytotoxic CD8 clonotypes in ibrutinib-treated CLL. Germline assignment: CDR1 SGHRS and CDR2 YFSETQ. The CDR3 loop spans 16 amino acids. With 6 bases clipped from V and 2 bases from J, the junction kept 11 bases outside the gene matches. Sequencing used immunoSEQ multiplex PCR; TCRdb keeps in-frame clones, though not all of them. The repertoire holds more than 70,000 clones, 79% seen once, with around 5% in the top ten. The specimen was PBMCs, collected after 12 months of ibrutinib treatment. The TCR comes from a human donor with chronic lymphocytic leukemia. V and J are TRBV5-1 and TRBJ1-1; 9 nucleotides agree with TRBD1. CDR3 sequence reads: CASTDNPGQGNTEAFF. The CDR3 bases are TGCGCCAGCACCGACAACCCGGGACAGGGAAACACTGAAGCTTTCTTT.